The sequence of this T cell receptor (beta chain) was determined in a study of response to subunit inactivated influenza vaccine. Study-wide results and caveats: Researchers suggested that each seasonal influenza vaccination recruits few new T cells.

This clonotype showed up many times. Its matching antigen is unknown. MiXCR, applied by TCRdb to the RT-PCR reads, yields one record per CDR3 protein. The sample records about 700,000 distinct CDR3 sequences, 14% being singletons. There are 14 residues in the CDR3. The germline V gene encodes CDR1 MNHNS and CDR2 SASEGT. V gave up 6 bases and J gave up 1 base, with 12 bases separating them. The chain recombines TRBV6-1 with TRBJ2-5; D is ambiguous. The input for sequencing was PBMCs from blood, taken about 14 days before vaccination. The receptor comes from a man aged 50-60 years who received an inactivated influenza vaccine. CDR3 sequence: CASSRDTFQETQYF. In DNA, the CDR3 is TGTGCCAGCAGCCGCGACACTTTCCAAGAGACCCAGTACTTC.